The 21 T cell receptor beta chains below were found in one sample sequenced in a study of T cell responses to AZD1222 COVID-19 vaccine (dated by TCRdb to the early 2020s). Libraries were made using the immunoSEQ multiplex PCR assay. The table was pulled from immuneACCESS by TCRdb, which kept in-frame rearrangements only. Such tables lose some clones; where checked, under half of the loss comes from unresolved V genes, and the rest has no known cause. This sample gives 95,000 to 110,000 clones in total; approximately 89% of them show up just once. The biggest ten clones account for about 8.7% of the sample. The meaning of the sample's time point label: baseline before first vaccination. The specimen was peripheral blood, collected on day 0 of AZD1222 vaccination. The origin of the receptors is an adult in good health.

The chain has TRBV7-9 and TRBJ1-1; 7 positions match TRBD1. The CDR3 is made up of 14 amino acids. V shed 0 bases, J shed 8 bases, and the junction held 6 bases outside the gene matches. Germline CDR1 SEHNR, CDR2 FQNEAQ (reference sequence). CDR3 in DNA: TGTGCCAGCAGCTTAGCAGGGGACAGAGGAGAAGCTTTCTTT. Protein sequence: CASSLAGDRGEAFF.

The chain uses TRBV27 and TRBJ1-4; TRBD1 aligns across 7 bases. Germline loops: CDR1 MNHEY, CDR2 SMNVEV (reference sequence). The trim removed 6 bases at V and 3 bases at J, leaving 10 bases unmatched. The CDR3 sequence is 16 residues long. This CDR3 reads CASSPTGAGANEKLFF. In DNA, the CDR3 is TGTGCCAGCAGCCCCACAGGGGCAGGGGCTAATGAAAAACTGTTTTTT.

The genes are TRBV5-5 and TRBJ1-2, with 9 positions matching TRBD1. Germline CDR1 and CDR2: SGHKS and YYEKEE (reference sequence). V lost 4 bases, J lost 0 bases, and 10 bases stayed unmatched. This CDR3 is built from 17 residues. The CDR3 here is CASSDYRGLMPNYGYTF. CDR3 sequence (DNA): TGTGCCAGCAGCGATTACAGGGGGCTAATGCCTAACTATGGCTACACCTTC.

The chain carries TRBV28 and TRBJ2-2; 8 bases map to TRBD1. This CDR3 is built from 15 residues. From germline, CDR1 is MDHEN and CDR2 SYDVKM. Losses at the gene ends were 3 bases for V and 6 bases for J; bases not matched to a gene: 6. CDR3 sequence (DNA): TGTGCCAGCAGTTTGGGGGACAGGAGCGCCGGGGAGCTGTTTTTT. Residues: CASSLGDRSAGELFF.

J is TRBJ2-1 and V is TRBV9, with TRBD2 matching over 14 bases. The trim removed 3 bases at V and 7 bases at J, leaving 3 bases unmatched. The CDR3 is made up of 15 amino acids. Germline CDR1 SGDLS, CDR2 YYNGEE. DNA for the CDR3: TGTGCCAGCAGCGGCGGGACTAGCGGGAGTAATGAGCAGTTCTTC. Translated, it gives CASSGGTSGSNEQFF.

This sequence joins TRBV18 and TRBJ1-1; tentative D call: TRBD1 (6 bases). The germline CDR1 and CDR2 sequences are KGHSH and LQKENI. The CDR3 consists of 15 residues. V lost 4 bases and J lost 1, with 13 bases in between. The CDR3 DNA sequence: TGTGCCAGCTCACAAACCCTAGGGGGGAACACTGAAGCTTTCTTT. Amino acids: CASSQTLGGNTEAFF. Full variable domain (outside the CDR3, taken from reference TRBV18 and TRBJ1-1): NAGVMQNPRHLVRRRGQEARLRCSPMKGHSHVYWYRQLPEEGLKFMVYLQKENIIDESGMPKERFSAEFPKEGPSILRIQQVVRGDSAAYFCASSQTLGGNTEAFFGQGTRLTVV.

This clone was seen once. The chain links TRBV9 to TRBJ1-1; D not resolved. The CDR3 length is 13 residues. Trimming took off 5 bases at V and 6 bases at J, with 14 bases between the two ends. Germline CDR1 reads SGDLS; CDR2 reads YYNGEE. CDR3 loop: CASSAKSSPEAFF. CDR3 coding DNA: TGTGCCAGCAGTGCCAAGTCCAGTCCTGAAGCTTTCTTT.

The rearrangement links TRBV15 to TRBJ1-4; possibly TRBD1 for D (5 bases). The germline V and J ends were trimmed by 0 bases and 8 bases, with 10 bases remaining between them. CDR3 length: 14 amino acids. The V gene's germline CDR1 is LNHNV and CDR2 YYDKDF (reference sequence). Here the CDR3 DNA reads TGTGCCACCAGCAGAGAGGGGGGACGGGAAAAACTGTTTTTT. Protein product: CATSREGGREKLFF.

This chain connects TRBV27 to TRBJ2-2; D remains ambiguous. The CDR3 runs to 15 residues. The germline V gene has CDR1 MNHEY and CDR2 SMNVEV (reference sequence). V was trimmed by 3 bases and J by 0 bases, leaving 8 bases between them. The CDR3 DNA reads as TGTGCCAGCAGTTTTCAGGTTCCGAACACCGGGGAGCTGTTTTTT. This gives the protein CASSFQVPNTGELFF.

The chain has TRBV3-1 (or the pseudogene TRBV3-2) and TRBJ2-1, with D uncertain. CDR3 length: 11 residues. Germline V gene data show CDR1 as LGHDT and CDR2 as YNNKEL (reference sequence). The germline V and J ends were trimmed by 0 bases and 15 bases, with 9 bases remaining between them. The CDR3 DNA reads TGTGCCAGCAGCCAAGATCCCGGCATGTTCTTC. It encodes CASSQDPGMFF.

V is TRBV6-6 and J is TRBJ2-7; D gene uncertain. Between the trimmed V and J ends, which lost 6 bases and 4 bases, there was a span of 19 bases. The CDR3 is made up of 15 amino acids. Germline values: CDR1 MNHNY, CDR2 SVGAGI (reference sequence). The CDR3 protein is CASSQPVRSGYEQYF. CDR3 nucleotide sequence: TGTGCCAGCAGCCAGCCCGTCCGATCTGGATACGAGCAGTACTTC.

As concerns this clone: Other DNA variants within this sample encode the same CDR3. This chain joins TRBV9 and TRBJ1-4, with TRBD1 as a possible D gene (6 bases). The V end was cut by 0 bases, the J end by 7 bases, with 10 bases between. The length of the CDR3 is 14 residues. Germline CDR1 and CDR2: SGDLS and YYNGEE. CDR3 bases: TGTGCCAGCAGCGTAGGGCAGGGGAGTGAAAAACTGTTTTTT. Amino acids: CASSVGQGSEKLFF.

J is TRBJ2-6 and V is TRBV30; D uncertain. Germline CDR1 and CDR2: GTSNPN and SVGIG (reference sequence). V was trimmed by 3 bases and J by 2 bases, leaving 2 bases between them. CDR3 length: 12 residues. CDR3 DNA sequence: TGTGCCTGGAGCGCTGGGGCCAACGTCCTGACTTTC. This codes for CAWSAGANVLTF. The full variable domain, with the rest looked up from reference TRBV30 and TRBJ2-6, is SQTIHQWPATLVQPVGSPLSLECTVEGTSNPNLYWYRQAAGRGLQLLFYSVGIGQISSEVPQNLSASRPQDRQFILSSKKLLLSDSGFYLCAWSAGANVLTFGAGSRLTVL.

V is TRBV12-3 or TRBV12-4 and J is TRBJ1-1; no clear D gene. V was cut by 1 base and J by 6 bases, with 9 bases left in between. CDR3 length: 13 amino acids. CDR3 DNA: TGTGCCAGCAGTTTAGGGTATCGCGCTGAAGCTTTCTTT. Translation: CASSLGYRAEAFF.

V and J are TRBV28 and TRBJ2-7; 8 positions match TRBD2. CDR1 and CDR2 (germline): MDHEN, SYDVKM. The CDR3 runs to 15 residues. Trimming cost V 5 bases and J 7 bases; bases outside gene matches: 13. The CDR3 nucleotides are TGTGCCAGCAGTCCCCTCCCGGGAGGGTCTACGGAGCAGTACTTC. Its translation is CASSPLPGGSTEQYF.

The chain employs TRBV6-5 and TRBJ1-1, with D uncertain. V was cut by 10 bases and J by 4 bases, with 13 bases left in between. This CDR3 has 12 residues. Germline V gene sequence: CDR1 MNHEY, CDR2 SVGAGI. CDR3: CATRQGFTEAFF. The CDR3 DNA sequence: TGTGCCACCCGGCAAGGGTTCACTGAAGCTTTCTTT.

This clone was seen only a few times. The V call is TRBV12-3 or TRBV12-4, the J call TRBJ2-1; weak D call: TRBD2 (5 bases). The CDR3 covers 12 residues. V was clipped by 5 bases and J by 6 bases, with 8 bases between them. CDR3: CASSGRSNEQFF. In DNA, the CDR3 is TGTGCCAGCAGTGGGAGAAGCAATGAGCAGTTCTTC.

This chain links TRBV9 with TRBJ1-1; 7 nucleotides match TRBD1. The V and J ends lost 0 bases and 5 bases, in that order; junction bases with no gene match: 4. Per germline, CDR1 SGDLS and CDR2 YYNGEE. This CDR3 region has 14 residues. CDR3 nucleotide sequence: TGTGCCAGCAGCGTAGGACAGGGAGGAACTGAAGCTTTCTTT. Its translation: CASSVGQGGTEAFF.

This rearrangement joins TRBV4-3 to TRBJ1-4, with 9 bases matching TRBD1. The CDR3 has 15 amino acids. The junction had 1 base not matched to a gene; V was cut back by 0 bases and J by 5 bases. Germline loops: CDR1 LGHNA, CDR2 YSLEER. DNA of the CDR3: TGCGCCAGCAGCCAAGACGGGACAGGGAATGAAAAACTGTTTTTT. Its translation is CASSQDGTGNEKLFF.

About this clone: A read error may produce the germline difference seen at one junction end. The rearrangement links TRBV7-7 to TRBJ2-3, with 8 bases identical to TRBD1. This CDR3 comprises 15 residues. Germline CDR1 SSHAT, CDR2 FNYEAQ (reference sequence). The CDR3 DNA follows: TGTGCTAGCAGCAAAAACAGGGGGAGGTCAGATACGCAGTATTTT. It is translated as CASSKNRGRSDTQYF.

The chain employs TRBV19 and TRBJ1-5, with TRBD1 matching over 9 bases. Germline V gene sequence: CDR1 LNHDA, CDR2 SQIVND (reference sequence). V was clipped by 3 bases and J by 7 bases; unmatched bases: 1. This CDR3 has 13 amino acids. The CDR3 loop reads CASSIGQGQPQHF. The CDR3 DNA reads as TGTGCCAGTAGTATCGGACAGGGGCAGCCCCAGCATTTT.